The 32 T cell receptor beta chains below come from one sample, sequenced in a study of blood T cell repertoires in COVID-19. The assay was immunoSEQ multiplex PCR, and TCRdb's table has in-frame clones only and misses some. The table has some 230,000 clones, approximately 83% seen once. The sample consisted of peripheral blood. These receptors were collected from a woman aged 55-69 years with acute or convalescent COVID-19.

The gene calls are TRBV27 and TRBJ1-1; no definite D call. Germline V gene data show CDR1 as MNHEY and CDR2 as SMNVEV (reference sequence). Trimming removed 2 bases at V and 5 bases at J, with 15 bases between. The CDR3 spans 15 residues. DNA for the CDR3: TGTGCCAGCAGTTTAGCTGGGCCCGAGCTGACTGAAGCTTTCTTT. Its protein is CASSLAGPELTEAFF.

The V and J genes are TRBV4-2 and TRBJ1-4, with TRBD1 as a possible D gene (5 bases). Germline assignment: CDR1 LGHNA and CDR2 YNFKEQ. The CDR3 consists of 14 residues. V was pared by 0 bases and J by 8 bases, with 10 bases between. The CDR3, as DNA: TGTGCCAGCAGCCAAGACAGGGTAAAGGAAAAACTGTTTTTT. Protein: CASSQDRVKEKLFF.

CDR3 loop: CASSQSRFGELFF. The CDR3 DNA is TGTGCCAGCAGCCAATCGAGGTTTGGGGAGCTGTTTTTT. V is TRBV14 and J is TRBJ2-2, with D unclear. Germline lookup yields CDR1 SGHDN and CDR2 FVKESK. The ends were cut back, 2 bases at V and 8 bases at J, with 9 bases in the middle. The CDR3 runs 13 residues.

V gene TRBV20-1 combines with J gene TRBJ1-2, with 7 nucleotides matching TRBD1. The CDR3 covers 10 residues. CDR1 DFQATT and CDR2 SNEGSKA come from the germline V gene (reference sequence). The CDR3 spells CGDRDYGYTF. The CDR3 DNA reads TGCGGGGACAGAGACTATGGCTACACCTTC.

A few counts support this clone. The gene calls are TRBV9 and TRBJ1-5; 8 nucleotides align to TRBD1. The CDR3 sequence is 14 residues long. V shed 4 bases, J shed 2 bases, and the junction held 2 bases outside the gene matches. CDR1 and CDR2 (germline): SGDLS, YYNGEE. The CDR3 loop reads CASSSTGGNQPQHF. The CDR3 DNA sequence: TGTGCCAGCAGCTCGACAGGGGGCAATCAGCCCCAGCATTTT.

The chain combines TRBV2 with TRBJ2-5, with D possibly TRBD2 on 5 matching bases. V dropped 4 bases and J dropped 5 bases, with 5 bases sitting between them. The CDR3 is 11 residues long. In germline, CDR1 is SNHLY, CDR2 FYNNEI. The CDR3, as DNA: TGTGCCAGCAGTGGGGAGGAGACCCAGTACTTC. Its translation is CASSGEETQYF.

V usage is TRBV7-2 and J usage is TRBJ2-2; 9 bases map to TRBD1. Looked up from germline, CDR1 is SGHTA and CDR2 is FQGNSA. The ends lost 5 bases at V and 6 bases at J; junction bases unmatched: 10. The CDR3 spans 16 residues. This CDR3 reads CASSHRQGVFSGELFF. CDR3 bases: TGTGCCAGCAGCCACAGACAGGGGGTATTCTCCGGGGAGCTGTTTTTT.

The chain links TRBV6-5 to TRBJ1-1; weak D call: TRBD1 (6 bases). Germline values: CDR1 MNHEY, CDR2 SVGAGI. V lost 6 bases, J lost 6 bases, and 11 bases lay in between. CDR3 length equals 12 residues. The DNA of the CDR3 is TGTGCCAGCAGCAGCTACAGGGCTGAAGCTTTCTTT. Encoded protein: CASSSYRAEAFF.

This clone appeared a single time. CDR3 protein: CASSYRDRNSPLHF. CDR3 bases: TGTGCCAGCAGTTACCGGGACAGAAATTCACCCCTCCACTTT. V and J are TRBV2 and TRBJ1-6; 7 nucleotides match TRBD1. This CDR3 spans 14 amino acids. Germline assignment: CDR1 SNHLY and CDR2 FYNNEI. V shed 5 bases, J shed 7 bases, and the junction held 5 bases outside the gene matches.

The J gene is TRBJ2-7, the V gene TRBV27, with TRBD2 matching over 8 bases. In germline, CDR1 is MNHEY, CDR2 SMNVEV (reference sequence). The CDR3 consists of 14 residues. Trimming cost V 6 bases and J 2 bases; bases outside gene matches: 6. CDR3 sequence: CASRDSGATYEQYF. CDR3 in DNA: TGTGCCAGCAGAGATAGCGGGGCCACCTACGAGCAGTACTTC.

The chain joins TRBV2 to TRBJ2-7; 7 bases map to TRBD1. CDR3 length: 13 amino acids. From germline, CDR1 is SNHLY and CDR2 FYNNEI. The trim removed 4 bases at V and 2 bases at J, leaving 2 bases unmatched. The CDR3 DNA is TGTGCCAGCAGTGTCGACAGGGCCTACGAGCAGTACTTC. Amino acids: CASSVDRAYEQYF.

Details on this clone: At the DNA level, this CDR3 is encoded by other sequences in the same sample as well. The V and J genes are TRBV3-1 (or the pseudogene TRBV3-2) and TRBJ1-3; tentative D call: TRBD1 (6 bases). V gave up 0 bases and J gave up 0 bases, with 6 bases separating them. Germline CDR1 LGHDT, CDR2 YNNKEL (reference sequence). The CDR3 is 15 amino acids. The CDR3 DNA sequence: TGTGCCAGCAGCCAAGAAGGGGGCTCTGGAAACACCATATATTTT. Amino acids: CASSQEGGSGNTIYF.

The V gene is TRBV5-1, the J gene TRBJ1-1; D unresolved. V lost 5 bases, J lost 0 bases, and 5 bases lay in between. The CDR3 covers 12 residues. Germline lookup yields CDR1 SGHRS and CDR2 YFSETQ. Here the CDR3 reads CASRGLNTEAFF. CDR3 DNA: TGCGCCAGCAGGGGCTTGAACACTGAAGCTTTCTTT. The whole variable domain, filled in from reference TRBV5-1 and TRBJ1-1, reads KAGVTQTPRYLIKTRGQQVTLSCSPISGHRSVSWYQQTPGQGLQFLFEYFSETQRNKGNFPGRFSGRQFSNSRSEMNVSTLELGDSALYLCASRGLNTEAFFGQGTRLTVV.

This sequence joins TRBV6-1 and TRBJ2-2; TRBD2 matches 8 bases. This CDR3 is built from 13 residues. V was clipped by 2 bases and J by 9 bases; unmatched bases: 2. CDR1 is MNHNS, CDR2 SASEGT, per germline. CDR3 sequence: CASSESGGRELFF. DNA for the CDR3: TGTGCCAGCAGTGAAAGCGGGGGTAGGGAGCTGTTTTTT.

The chain uses TRBV6-2 or TRBV6-3 and TRBJ2-2; maybe TRBD2 (7 bases). Germline loops: CDR1 MNHEY, CDR2 SVGEGT. V was pared by 5 bases and J by 5 bases, with 21 bases between. The CDR3 totals 17 residues. The DNA for the CDR3 is TGTGCCAGCAGTCTCCCGAGAGGGGGGGTGTTGACCGGGGAGCTGTTTTTT. Amino acids: CASSLPRGGVLTGELFF.

The rearrangement links TRBV6-2 or TRBV6-3 to TRBJ1-6, with D unresolved. CDR3 length: 18 residues. CDR1 and CDR2 (germline): MNHEY, SVGEGT. Trimming removed 0 bases from V and 0 bases from J, with 12 bases in between. CDR3 coding DNA: TGTGCCAGCAGTTACTCTGGGCCTAAATCCTCCTATAATTCACCCCTCCACTTT. Its translation: CASSYSGPKSSYNSPLHF.

There are many counts of this clone. The rearrangement joins TRBV19 to TRBJ1-2; a weak D match, TRBD1 (5 bases). The V end was cut by 8 bases, the J end by 6 bases, with 13 bases between. There are 12 residues in the CDR3. The germline V gene has CDR1 LNHDA and CDR2 SQIVND (reference sequence). The CDR3: CASGRGTHGYTF. CDR3 bases: TGTGCCAGTGGCCGCGGGACCCATGGCTACACCTTC.

The genes are TRBV28 and TRBJ1-1, with D maybe TRBD1 (5 bases). CDR3 size: 17 residues. Per germline, CDR1 MDHEN and CDR2 SYDVKM. The V and J ends lost 6 bases and 3 bases respectively, with 23 bases between them. For the CDR3, the DNA is TGTGCCAGCAGCCGAATAGGACCCCCCGGGGGGTACACTGAAGCTTTCTTT. It specifies CASSRIGPPGGYTEAFF.

This chain connects TRBV15 to TRBJ1-3; possible D gene TRBD1, 6 bases. The CDR3 runs to 15 residues. Trimming pared 3 bases from V and 0 bases from J, leaving 9 bases between. The germline CDR1 and CDR2 sequences are LNHNV and YYDKDF (reference sequence). CDR3 nucleotide sequence: TGTGCCACCAGCAGGGACAGCTACTCTGGAAACACCATATATTTT. This translates into CATSRDSYSGNTIYF.

The chain has TRBV5-4 and TRBJ1-1, with no clear D. V gave up 7 bases and J gave up 1 base, with 8 bases separating them. This CDR3 contains 12 residues. In germline, CDR1 is SGHNT, CDR2 YYREEE (reference sequence). The CDR3 DNA is TGTGCCAGCGGCACAAAGAACACTGAAGCTTTCTTT. Translation gives CASGTKNTEAFF.

The chain has TRBV4-2 and TRBJ2-1; 10 bases map to TRBD1. The CDR3 extends over 16 amino acids. Germline values: CDR1 LGHNA, CDR2 YNFKEQ. V lost 4 bases, J lost 5 bases, and 8 bases stayed unmatched. CDR3: CASSPSPGQGHNEQFF. In nucleotides, the CDR3 is TGTGCCAGCAGCCCTTCACCGGGACAGGGGCACAATGAGCAGTTCTTC.

The chain joins TRBV27 to TRBJ1-2; TRBD1 agrees at 9 bases. CDR3 length: 14 amino acids. V lost 5 bases to trimming and J lost 3 bases; unmatched junction nucleotides: 4. The germline CDR1 and CDR2 sequences are MNHEY and SMNVEV (reference sequence). The CDR3 DNA follows: TGTGCCAGCAGTCTCCGGGACAGGGACTATGGCTACACCTTC. This encodes CASSLRDRDYGYTF.

The chain joins TRBV5-6 to TRBJ1-2, with D possibly being TRBD1 (6 bases). Deletions cut 3 bases from V and 6 bases from J, with 21 bases between. The CDR3 spans 16 residues. Germline V lookup: CDR1 SGHDT, CDR2 YYEEEE. CDR3 nucleotides: TGTGCCAGCAGCTCCACCGAACAGGGATGGAAGAATGGCTACACCTTC. This gives the protein CASSSTEQGWKNGYTF.

The chain carries TRBV29-1 and TRBJ1-2; D perhaps matches TRBD1 (5 bases). Germline V gene sequence: CDR1 SQVTM, CDR2 ANQGSEA. Trimming removed 4 bases from V and 2 bases from J, with 8 bases in between. The CDR3 is made up of 12 amino acids. The DNA of the CDR3 is TGCAGCGTTGGGGAGGGGAACTATGGCTACACCTTC. Translated, it gives CSVGEGNYGYTF. The full variable domain, with the rest looked up from reference TRBV29-1 and TRBJ1-2, is SAVISQKPSRDICQRGTSLTIQCQVDSQVTMMFWYRQQPGQSLTLIATANQGSEATYESGFVIDKFPISRPNLTFSTLTVSNMSPEDSSIYLCSVGEGNYGYTFGSGTRLTVV.

CDR3 nucleotide sequence: TGTGCCAGCAGCCAATATTTGGCTAGCACGGCCGGGGAGCTGTTTTTT. The encoded protein is CASSQYLASTAGELFF. The chain employs TRBV3-1 (or the pseudogene TRBV3-2) and TRBJ2-2; TRBD2 might be the D (5 bases). V was pared by 2 bases and J by 6 bases, with 16 bases between. CDR1 is LGHDT and CDR2 is YNNKEL in the germline V gene (reference sequence). The length of the CDR3 is 16 residues.

This sequence joins TRBV4-2 and TRBJ2-2, with unresolved D. The CDR3 has 12 residues. The ends were cut back, 4 bases at V and 2 bases at J, with 2 bases in the middle. Germline V lookup: CDR1 LGHNA, CDR2 YNFKEQ. The DNA of the CDR3 is TGTGCCAGCAGCCCTAACACCGGGGAGCTGTTTTTT. It yields the protein CASSPNTGELFF.

The chain has TRBV30 and TRBJ2-7; 10 nucleotides agree with TRBD2. Germline trimming cut 4 bases from V and 6 bases from J; bases unmatched to any gene: 0. The CDR3 has 11 amino acids. Germline V gives CDR1 GTSNPN, CDR2 SVGIG (reference sequence). The CDR3 nucleotides are TGTGCCTGGACTAGCGGGGGCGAGCAGTACTTC. Its translation: CAWTSGGEQYF.

This clone appeared a few times. This chain joins TRBV5-1 and TRBJ2-1; D may be TRBD2 (5 bases). This CDR3 is built from 15 residues. V was trimmed by 0 bases and J by 2 bases, leaving 9 bases between them. Germline CDR1 is SGHRS and CDR2 is YFSETQ. CDR3 in amino acids: CASSLDSGTYNEQFF. The DNA of the CDR3 is TGCGCCAGCAGCTTGGACTCGGGGACCTACAATGAGCAGTTCTTC.

The rearrangement joins TRBV18 to TRBJ1-3, with 8 bases lining up with TRBD1. V dropped 3 bases and J dropped 2; count of bases not matched to a gene: 3. Germline V gene lookup returns CDR1 KGHSH and CDR2 LQKENI. The CDR3 extends over 15 amino acids. The chain's CDR3 is CASSPDRGTGNTIYF. CDR3 coding DNA: TGTGCCAGCTCACCCGACAGGGGAACTGGAAACACCATATATTTT.

The sample holds one count of this clone. The CDR3 DNA follows: TGTGCCAGCAGAGAGGGGACAGGAAGAAACAATGAGCAGTTCTTC. Protein sequence: CASREGTGRNNEQFF. The chain uses TRBV2 and TRBJ2-1; 8 nucleotides align to TRBD1. V lost 6 bases, J lost 5 bases, and 9 bases stayed unmatched. The CDR3 runs to 15 residues. CDR1 SNHLY and CDR2 FYNNEI come from the germline V gene.

CDR3 amino acids: CASSQERGQGYEKLFF. The CDR3 region has the DNA TGTGCCAGCAGCCAAGAACGTGGACAGGGCTATGAAAAACTGTTTTTT. The V and J genes are TRBV3-1 (or the pseudogene TRBV3-2) and TRBJ1-4, with 8 positions matching TRBD1. The trim removed 0 bases at V and 6 bases at J, leaving 6 bases unmatched. This CDR3 spans 16 amino acids. The V gene's germline CDR1 is LGHDT and CDR2 YNNKEL (reference sequence).

This chain uses TRBV27 with TRBJ2-1; TRBD2 is a possible D gene (6 bases). Germline V lookup: CDR1 MNHEY, CDR2 SMNVEV (reference sequence). The CDR3 length is 15 residues. The V gene lost 8 bases and the J gene lost 4 bases, with 18 bases spanning the gap. The CDR3: CASSLVAGRYNEQFF. The CDR3 nucleotides are TGTGCCAGCTCCCTCGTCGCAGGGAGGTACAATGAGCAGTTCTTC.